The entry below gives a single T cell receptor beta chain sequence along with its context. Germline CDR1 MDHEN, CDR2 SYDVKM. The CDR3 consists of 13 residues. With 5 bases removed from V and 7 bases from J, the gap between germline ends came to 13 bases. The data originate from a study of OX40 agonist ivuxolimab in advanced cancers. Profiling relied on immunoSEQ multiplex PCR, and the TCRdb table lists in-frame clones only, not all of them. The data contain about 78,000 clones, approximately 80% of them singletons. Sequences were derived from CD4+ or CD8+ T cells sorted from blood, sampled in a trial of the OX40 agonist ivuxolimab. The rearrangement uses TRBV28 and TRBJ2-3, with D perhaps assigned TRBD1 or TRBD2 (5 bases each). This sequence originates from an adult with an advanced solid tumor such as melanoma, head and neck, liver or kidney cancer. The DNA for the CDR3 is TGTGCCAGCAGTGTCGGAGGACAAAATACGCAGTATTTT. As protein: CASSVGGQNTQYF.